This T cell receptor beta chain stems from a study of blood T cell repertoires in COVID-19. About the study: Donors in the United States, Italy and Spain gave samples during acute or convalescent COVID-19. Sources were T cells, B-cell-depleted T cells, or PBMCs; the material itself was cDNA or gDNA.

In the study's own analysis: Reference gene primers were amplified, and this amplification served to estimate nucleated cell counts. Measured with immunoSEQ multiplex PCR; TCRdb has only the in-frame clones, and not every one. The D gene and trimming were derived from the DNA, and the V and J assignments and clone size from that table. The sample shows some 100,000 clones, 65% to 85% of them seen only once. CDR1 and CDR2 (germline): KGHSH, LQKENI. The CDR3 length is 16 residues. The J segment lost 6 bases and the V segment lost 1 base, leaving 6 bases of the junction unmatched. Sequencing input: peripheral blood. The receptor was isolated from a woman aged 55-70 years with acute or convalescent COVID-19. The chain couples TRBV18 to TRBJ2-3, with 11 bases matching TRBD2. In DNA, the CDR3 is TGTGCCAGCTCACCACGGCTAGCGGGGGGCGCTGATACGCAGTATTTT. Translating gives CASSPRLAGGADTQYF.